The 11 T cell receptor beta chains below come from one sample, sequenced in a study of cytomegalovirus exposure and HLA in healthy donors. Amplification used 60 Vbeta primers and 13 Jbeta primers. Profiled with immunoSEQ multiplex PCR; TCRdb holds only in-frame clones, not every one. The sample records 99,000 or so clones, more than 75% being singletons. Sequencing used PBMCs. The receptors here all came from a woman between 40 and 50 years old in good health and CMV-seronegative.

CDR3 sequence reads: CASRLLPGGSSTDTQYF. CDR3 DNA sequence: TGTGCCAGCAGACTTTTACCCGGGGGGTCTAGCACAGATACGCAGTATTTT. This chain connects TRBV5-6 to TRBJ2-3; 7 positions agree with TRBD2. This CDR3 is built from 17 residues. Trimming cost V 5 bases and J 0 bases; bases outside gene matches: 12. Germline assignment: CDR1 SGHDT and CDR2 YYEEEE. Combining the CDR3 with reference TRBV5-6 and TRBJ2-3 gives the whole variable domain DAGVTQSPTHLIKTRGQQVTLRCSPKSGHDTVSWYQQALGQGPQFIFQYYEEEERQRGNFPDRFSGHQFPNYSSELNVNALLLGDSALYLCASRLLPGGSSTDTQYFGPGTRLTVL.

The genes are TRBV19 and TRBJ1-4; the D is unclear. The germline V gene has CDR1 LNHDA and CDR2 SQIVND (reference sequence). V lost 1 base and J lost 12, with 12 bases in between. This CDR3 is 13 amino acids long. CDR3 in DNA: TGTGCCAGTAGTATAGGGCAGGTCGGTGAACTGTTTTTT. This codes for CASSIGQVGELFF. The full variable domain, with the rest looked up from reference TRBV19 and TRBJ1-4, is DGGITQSPKYLFRKEGQNVTLSCEQNLNHDAMYWYRQDPGQGLRLIYYSQIVNDFQKGDIAEGYSVSREKKESFPLTVTSAQKNPTAFYLCASSIGQVGELFFGSGTQLSVL.

This clone was detected a few times. The chain recombines TRBV29-1 with TRBJ1-1; D remains unclear. V lost 7 bases and J 4 bases, leaving 10 bases between the germline ends. The V gene's germline CDR1 is SQVTM and CDR2 ANQGSEA. This CDR3 spans 11 amino acids. The CDR3: CSGALFTEAFF. The CDR3, as DNA: TGCAGCGGCGCTCTTTTCACTGAAGCTTTCTTT.

The chain has TRBV28 and TRBJ2-5; D may be TRBD2 (5 bases). The length of the CDR3 is 15 residues. CDR1 and CDR2 from the germline V gene are MDHEN and SYDVKM. V lost 4 bases, J lost 3 bases, and 15 bases lay in between. The CDR3 region is CASSSRWRTKETQYF. The CDR3 DNA reads TGTGCCAGCAGTTCGAGATGGAGGACCAAAGAGACCCAGTACTTC.

The CDR3 reads CASSQDIYSGSGLGTDTQYF. The DNA of the CDR3 is TGCGCCAGCAGCCAAGATATTTATAGCGGGAGTGGATTAGGCACAGATACGCAGTATTTT. The V and J genes are TRBV4-1 and TRBJ2-3; TRBD2 matches at 9 bases. Germline V gene sequence: CDR1 MGHRA, CDR2 YSYEKL. Unmatched junction bases numbered 14, after V lost 0 bases and J lost 1 base. The CDR3 runs 20 residues.

DNA for the CDR3: TGCAGCGTTGAAGATCTGACAGGGTCTGGAAACACCATATATTTT. Translating gives CSVEDLTGSGNTIYF. This chain connects TRBV29-1 to TRBJ1-3; 7 bases are a match to TRBD1. J was trimmed by 1 base and V by 0 bases; bases with no gene match: 3. Germline V gene lookup returns CDR1 SQVTM and CDR2 ANQGSEA. This CDR3 contains 15 residues.

The J gene is TRBJ2-1, the V gene TRBV7-9, with D possibly TRBD2 on 6 matching bases. This CDR3 has 15 residues. With 9 bases removed from V and 5 bases from J, the gap between germline ends came to 20 bases. The germline gives CDR1 SEHNR, CDR2 FQNEAQ (reference sequence). This CDR3 reads CARPTGTRINNEQFF. DNA for the CDR3: TGTGCCAGACCGACCGGGACTCGAATTAACAATGAGCAGTTCTTC.

A few counts support this clone. The chain uses TRBV27 and TRBJ2-6, with D uncertain. This CDR3 has 13 residues. The ends were cut back, 5 bases at V and 7 bases at J, with 9 bases in the middle. CDR1 is MNHEY and CDR2 is SMNVEV in the germline V gene (reference sequence). The CDR3 sequence: CASSPVFANVLTF. The DNA of the CDR3 is TGTGCCAGCAGTCCGGTTTTCGCCAACGTCCTGACTTTC.

The chain combines TRBV5-1 with TRBJ2-7; tentative D call: TRBD2 (5 bases). Per the germline V gene, CDR1 is SGHRS and CDR2 is YFSETQ. Trimming took 5 bases from V and 8 from J, leaving 17 bases between them. This CDR3 has 13 residues. CDR3 DNA sequence: TGCGCCAGCAGGAACGGACTGGTTGACAAGCAGTACTTC. It translates to CASRNGLVDKQYF.

The chain carries TRBV9 and TRBJ2-1; 7 nucleotides match TRBD2. The CDR3 extends over 16 amino acids. From germline, CDR1 is SGDLS and CDR2 YYNGEE. The V and J ends lost 0 bases and 0 bases, in that order; junction bases with no gene match: 3. The CDR3 region has the DNA TGTGCCAGCAGCGTAGGTGGCGGGAGCTCCTACAATGAGCAGTTCTTC. It is translated as CASSVGGGSSYNEQFF.

V gene TRBV9 combines with J gene TRBJ2-2, with 7 bases matching TRBD1. J was trimmed by 6 bases and V by 0 bases; bases with no gene match: 5. The germline V gene has CDR1 SGDLS and CDR2 YYNGEE. The CDR3 sequence is 15 residues long. CDR3 DNA sequence: TGTGCCAGCAGCGTAGGAGGGGGCGCAGCCGGGGAGCTGTTTTTT. This encodes CASSVGGGAAGELFF.